This T cell receptor beta chain was sequenced for a study of shared clonotypes between healthy human individuals. Deletions cut 1 base from V and 0 bases from J, with 6 bases between. The CDR3 covers 14 residues. Germline CDR1 and CDR2: MGHRA and YSYEKL. The protocol was immunoSEQ multiplex PCR, while the TCRdb copy is restricted to in-frame clones and leaves out a portion. The sample has roughly 450,000 clones, roughly 78% seen once. The rearrangement joins TRBV4-1 to TRBJ1-2; no definite D call. The TCR was taken from a woman in her 40s in good health. Some clones in this sample may be carry-over from other donors' samples. Specimen: PBMCs. CDR3 sequence reads: CASSQGQSNYGYTF. As DNA, the CDR3 is TGCGCCAGCAGCCAAGGCCAGTCTAACTATGGCTACACCTTC.